The rows below give T cell receptor beta chains drawn from one sample of a study of OX40 agonist ivuxolimab in advanced cancers. The repertoire was sequenced with immunoSEQ multiplex PCR; TCRdb's copy has only in-frame clones and lacks some. The sample consists of 65,000 to 70,000 clones, approximately 90% of them appearing once. The sequencing here drew on CD4+ or CD8+ T cells sorted from blood, taken in a trial of the OX40 agonist ivuxolimab. The receptor source for this set is an adult with an advanced solid tumor such as melanoma, head and neck, liver or kidney cancer. Each CDR3 is given with its conserved first and last residue. Clone size is shown for a subset of rows, as once, few, many or a class of expanded clone.

clone size	V gene	J gene	CDR3 protein
.	TRBV28	TRBJ2-1	CASSWLDNEQFF
.	TRBV18	TRBJ1-1	CASSPLRAGGITEAFF
.	TRBV7-6	TRBJ2-7	CASSLAGTYEQYF
.	TRBV5-6	TRBJ2-6	CASSLVDSGANVLTF
.	TRBV29-1	TRBJ1-2	CSVLKTGGYGYTF
.	TRBV11-3	TRBJ2-2	CASSGTSGRTGTGELFF
.	TRBV18	TRBJ1-3	CASSRDRDTIYF
.	TRBV28	TRBJ2-3	CASSLWSSGSETDTQYF
.	TRBV28	TRBJ2-2	CASSFGGLNTGELFF
.	TRBV28	TRBJ1-4	CASSPGTFATNEKLFF
.	TRBV14	TRBJ2-7	CASSQVSPSEQYF
.	TRBV7-2	TRBJ2-1	CASSGLAGVKSYNEQFF
.	TRBV5-8	TRBJ2-1	CASSLDRGAYNEQFF
.	TRBV2	TRBJ2-7	CASRPRLAGDYEQYF
few	TRBV21-1	TRBJ2-7	CASSPRNGLDRGDYEQYF
.	TRBV6-5	TRBJ1-4	CASLFQKGWEKLFF
.	TRBV11-2	TRBJ1-4	CASSFTASSNEKLFF
.	TRBV11-2	TRBJ2-7	CASSQTVAPYEQYF
.	TRBV5-1	TRBJ2-3	CASSLRTSGRASTDTQYF
.	TRBV28	TRBJ2-3	CASSLRTSPRTDTQYF
.	TRBV6-6	TRBJ2-4	CASSRSGNIQYF
.	TRBV15	TRBJ2-2	CATSGGTSRDTGELFF
.	TRBV5-5	TRBJ2-7	CASSLAGGHYEQYF